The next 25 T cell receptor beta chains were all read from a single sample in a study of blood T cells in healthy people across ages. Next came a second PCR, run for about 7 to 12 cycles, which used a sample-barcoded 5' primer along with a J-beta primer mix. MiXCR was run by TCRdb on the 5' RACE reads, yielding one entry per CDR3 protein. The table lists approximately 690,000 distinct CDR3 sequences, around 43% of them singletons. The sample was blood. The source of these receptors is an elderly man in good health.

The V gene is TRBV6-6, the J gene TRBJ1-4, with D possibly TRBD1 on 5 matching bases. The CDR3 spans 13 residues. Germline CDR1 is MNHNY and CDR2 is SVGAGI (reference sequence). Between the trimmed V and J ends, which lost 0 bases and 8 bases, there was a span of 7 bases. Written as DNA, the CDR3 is TGTGCCAGCAGTTACTCGGGACCGGAAAAACTGTTTTTT. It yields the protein CASSYSGPEKLFF.

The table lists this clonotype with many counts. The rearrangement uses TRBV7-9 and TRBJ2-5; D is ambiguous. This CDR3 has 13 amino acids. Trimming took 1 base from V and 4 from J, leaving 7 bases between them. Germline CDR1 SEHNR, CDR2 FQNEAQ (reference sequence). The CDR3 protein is CASSLEVRETQYF. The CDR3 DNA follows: TGTGCCAGCAGCTTAGAGGTTCGAGAGACCCAGTACTTC.

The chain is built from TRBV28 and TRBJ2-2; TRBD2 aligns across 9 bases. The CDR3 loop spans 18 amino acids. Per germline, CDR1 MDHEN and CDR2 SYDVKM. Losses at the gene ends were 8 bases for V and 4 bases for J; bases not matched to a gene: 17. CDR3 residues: CASVRRHVAGVATGELFF. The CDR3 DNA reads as TGTGCCAGCGTCCGACGACATGTAGCGGGAGTAGCCACCGGGGAGCTGTTTTTT.

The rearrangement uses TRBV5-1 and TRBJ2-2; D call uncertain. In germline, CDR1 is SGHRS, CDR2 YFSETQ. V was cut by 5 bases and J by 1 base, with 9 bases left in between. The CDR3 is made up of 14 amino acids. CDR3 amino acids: CASRDRENTGELFF. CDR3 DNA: TGCGCCAGCAGAGATAGGGAGAACACCGGGGAGCTGTTTTTT.

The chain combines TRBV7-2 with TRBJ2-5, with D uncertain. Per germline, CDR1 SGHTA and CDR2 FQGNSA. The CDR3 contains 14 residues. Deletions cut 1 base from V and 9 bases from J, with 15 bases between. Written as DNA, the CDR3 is TGTGCCAGCAGCTTAGAGGCATCCTTAAGGGCCCAGTACTTC. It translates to CASSLEASLRAQYF.

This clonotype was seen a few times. The CDR3, as DNA: TGTGCCAGCAGCTTAGCGGGCCGAGCCTACGAGCAGTACTTC. This encodes CASSLAGRAYEQYF. The genes are TRBV7-2 and TRBJ2-5; D is undetermined. Matching the DNA end better, TRBJ2-7 makes the J call doubtful. CDR3 size: 14 residues. Germline loops: CDR1 SGHTA, CDR2 FQGNSA.

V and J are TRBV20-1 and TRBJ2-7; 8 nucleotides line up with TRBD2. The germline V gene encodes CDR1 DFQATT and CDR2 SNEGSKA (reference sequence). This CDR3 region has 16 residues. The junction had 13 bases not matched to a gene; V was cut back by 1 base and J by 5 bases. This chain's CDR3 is CSARVPSGLLGDEQYF. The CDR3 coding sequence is TGCAGTGCTAGAGTCCCTAGCGGGCTGCTCGGCGACGAGCAGTACTTC.

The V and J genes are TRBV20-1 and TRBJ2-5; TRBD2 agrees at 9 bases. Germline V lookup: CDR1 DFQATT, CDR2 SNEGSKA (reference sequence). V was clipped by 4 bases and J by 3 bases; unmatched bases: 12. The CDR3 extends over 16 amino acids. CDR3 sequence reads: CSATNWGSGGEETQYF. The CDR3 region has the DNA TGCAGTGCTACTAATTGGGGTAGCGGGGGTGAAGAGACCCAGTACTTC.

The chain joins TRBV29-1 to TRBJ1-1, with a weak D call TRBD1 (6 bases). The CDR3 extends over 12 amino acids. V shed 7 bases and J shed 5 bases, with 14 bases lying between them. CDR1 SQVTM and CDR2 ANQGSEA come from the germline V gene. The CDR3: CSAQDSRTEAFF. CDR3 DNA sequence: TGCAGCGCCCAGGACAGTCGAACTGAAGCTTTCTTT.

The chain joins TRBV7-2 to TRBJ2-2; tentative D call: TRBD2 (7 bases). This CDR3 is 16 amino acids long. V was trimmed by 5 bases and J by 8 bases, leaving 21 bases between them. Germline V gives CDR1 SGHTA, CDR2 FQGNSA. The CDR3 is CASSQGGGRGPGELFF. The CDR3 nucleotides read TGTGCCAGCAGCCAGGGAGGGGGTCGAGGTCCAGGGGAGCTGTTTTTT. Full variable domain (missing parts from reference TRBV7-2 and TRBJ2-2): GAGVSQSPSNKVTEKGKDVELRCDPISGHTALYWYRQSLGQGLEFLIYFQGNSAPDKSGLPSDRFSAERTGGSVSTLTIQRTQQEDSAVYLCASSQGGGRGPGELFFGEGSRLTVL.

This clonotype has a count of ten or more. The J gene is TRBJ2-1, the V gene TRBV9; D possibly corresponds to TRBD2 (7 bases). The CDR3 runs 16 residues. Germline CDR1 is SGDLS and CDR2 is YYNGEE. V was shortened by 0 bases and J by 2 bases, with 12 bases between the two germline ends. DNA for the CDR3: TGTGCCAGCAGCGTAGAAAGGCGGGGGCCCTACAATGAGCAGTTCTTC. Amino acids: CASSVERRGPYNEQFF.

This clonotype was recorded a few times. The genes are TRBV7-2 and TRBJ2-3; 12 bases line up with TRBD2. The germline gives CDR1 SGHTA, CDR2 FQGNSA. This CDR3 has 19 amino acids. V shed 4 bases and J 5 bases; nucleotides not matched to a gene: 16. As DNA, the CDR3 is TGTGCCAGCAGCTCTCTTCGACGACTAGCGGGGGCCCGGGGAGATACGCAGTATTTT. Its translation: CASSSLRRLAGARGDTQYF.

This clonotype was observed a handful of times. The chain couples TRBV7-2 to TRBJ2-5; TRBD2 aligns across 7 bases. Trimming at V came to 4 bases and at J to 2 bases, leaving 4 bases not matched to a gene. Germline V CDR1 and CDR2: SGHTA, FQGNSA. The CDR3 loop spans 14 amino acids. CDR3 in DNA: TGTGCCAGCAGCTCCTGGGGGGGGCAAGAGACCCAGTACTTC. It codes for CASSSWGGQETQYF.

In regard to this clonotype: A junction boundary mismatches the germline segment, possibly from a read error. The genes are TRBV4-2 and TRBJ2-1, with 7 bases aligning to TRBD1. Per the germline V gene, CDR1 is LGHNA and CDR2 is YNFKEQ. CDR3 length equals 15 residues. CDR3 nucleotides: TGTGCCAGCAGCCGAAACAGGGGCGCGGGCAATGAGCGGTTCTTC. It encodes CASSRNRGAGNERFF.

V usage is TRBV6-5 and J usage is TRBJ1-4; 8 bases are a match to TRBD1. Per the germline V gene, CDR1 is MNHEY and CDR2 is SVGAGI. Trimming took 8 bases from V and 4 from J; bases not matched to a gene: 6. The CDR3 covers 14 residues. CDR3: CASGMTGDNEKLFF. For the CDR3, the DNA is TGTGCCAGCGGGATGACAGGGGATAATGAAAAACTGTTTTTT.

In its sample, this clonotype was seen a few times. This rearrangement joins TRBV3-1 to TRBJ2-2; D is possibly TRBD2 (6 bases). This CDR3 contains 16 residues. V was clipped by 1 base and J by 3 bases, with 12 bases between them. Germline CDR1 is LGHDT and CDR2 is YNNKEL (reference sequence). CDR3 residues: CASSQGGGADTGELFF. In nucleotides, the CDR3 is TGTGCCAGCAGCCAAGGAGGAGGGGCTGACACCGGGGAGCTGTTTTTT.

DNA for the CDR3: TGTGCCAGCAGTTTATTTGGCGAGTCTCCGTCTAGGGGGAGGTCCTACGAGCAGTACTTC. Encoded protein: CASSLFGESPSRGRSYEQYF. This chain uses TRBV27 with TRBJ2-7; D may be TRBD1 or TRBD2 (6 bases each). Trimming cost V 1 base and J 1 base, with 26 bases left between them. CDR1 and CDR2 (germline): MNHEY, SMNVEV (reference sequence). This CDR3 comprises 20 residues.

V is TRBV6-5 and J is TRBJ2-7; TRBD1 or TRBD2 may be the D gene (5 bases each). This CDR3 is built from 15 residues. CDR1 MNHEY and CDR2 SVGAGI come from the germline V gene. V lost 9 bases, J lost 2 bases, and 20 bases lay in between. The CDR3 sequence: CARKSFGTEPYEQYF. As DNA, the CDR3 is TGTGCCAGAAAGTCCTTCGGGACCGAACCCTACGAGCAGTACTTC.

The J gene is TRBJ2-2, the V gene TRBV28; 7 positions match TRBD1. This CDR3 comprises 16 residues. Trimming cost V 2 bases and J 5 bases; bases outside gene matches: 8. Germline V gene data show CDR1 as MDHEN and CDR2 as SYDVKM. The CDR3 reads CASSLPKQGWTGELFF. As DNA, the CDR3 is TGTGCCAGCAGTTTACCAAAACAGGGGTGGACCGGGGAGCTGTTTTTT. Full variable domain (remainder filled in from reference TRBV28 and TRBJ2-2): DVKVTQSSRYLVKRTGEKVFLECVQDMDHENMFWYRQDPGLGLRLIYFSYDVKMKEKGDIPEGYSVSREKKERFSLILESASTNQTSMYLCASSLPKQGWTGELFFGEGSRLTVL.

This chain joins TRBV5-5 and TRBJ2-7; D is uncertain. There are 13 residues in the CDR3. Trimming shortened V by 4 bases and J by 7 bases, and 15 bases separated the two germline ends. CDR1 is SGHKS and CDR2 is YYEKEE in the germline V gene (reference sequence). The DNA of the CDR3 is TGTGCCAGCAGCCCTGGGCCTTTGGGTGAGCAGTACTTC. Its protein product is CASSPGPLGEQYF.

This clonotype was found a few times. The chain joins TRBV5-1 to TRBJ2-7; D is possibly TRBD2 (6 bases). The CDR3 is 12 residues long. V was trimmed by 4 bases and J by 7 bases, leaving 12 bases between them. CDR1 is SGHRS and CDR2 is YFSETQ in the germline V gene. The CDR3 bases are TGCGCCAGCAGCCTGGAGGGTCGAGAGCAGTACTTC. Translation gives CASSLEGREQYF.

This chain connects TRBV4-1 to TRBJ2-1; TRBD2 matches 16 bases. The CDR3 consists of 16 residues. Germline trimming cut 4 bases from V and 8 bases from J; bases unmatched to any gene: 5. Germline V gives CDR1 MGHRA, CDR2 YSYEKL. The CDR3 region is CASSPPGLAGGDEQFF. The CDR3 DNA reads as TGCGCCAGCAGCCCACCGGGACTAGCGGGAGGGGATGAGCAGTTCTTC.

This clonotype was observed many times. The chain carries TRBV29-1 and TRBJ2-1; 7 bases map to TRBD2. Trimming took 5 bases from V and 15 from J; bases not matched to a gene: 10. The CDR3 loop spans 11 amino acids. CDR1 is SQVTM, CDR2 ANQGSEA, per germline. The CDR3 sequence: CSVPGLVGRFF. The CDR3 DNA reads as TGCAGCGTTCCTGGACTAGTCGGTCGGTTCTTC.

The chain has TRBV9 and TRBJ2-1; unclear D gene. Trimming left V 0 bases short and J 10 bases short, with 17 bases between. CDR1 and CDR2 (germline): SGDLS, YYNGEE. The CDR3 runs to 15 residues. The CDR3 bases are TGTGCCAGCAGCGTAGGGCACATTAACACCGGGGAGCAGTTCTTC. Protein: CASSVGHINTGEQFF.

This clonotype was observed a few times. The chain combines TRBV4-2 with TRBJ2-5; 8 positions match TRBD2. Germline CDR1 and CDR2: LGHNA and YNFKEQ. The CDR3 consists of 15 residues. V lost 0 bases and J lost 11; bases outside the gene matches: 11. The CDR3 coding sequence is TGTGCCAGCAGCCAAGATCCGGCGGGAGGTCCAGGACAGTACTTC. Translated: CASSQDPAGGPGQYF.